This paragraph reports one T cell receptor beta chain. Its antigen remains unknown. The data derive from a study of PD-1 blockade in classical Hodgkin lymphoma. Findings and limits, study-wide: It was reported that newly diagnosed patients had less baseline TCR diversity than healthy donors.

The CDR3 is 13 amino acids. Deletions cut 6 bases from V and 3 bases from J, with 11 bases between. Germline CDR1 reads MRHNA; CDR2 reads SNTAGT. Time point in this sample: newly diagnosed, previously untreated cHL patient sample. By magnetic negative selection, CD4+ T cells were purified from thawed PBMCs. TCRdb's table, derived via immunoSEQ multiplex PCR, lists solely in-frame clones and lacks some. Altogether 25,000 to 35,000 clones are present, around 90% being singletons, with the ten largest covering around 1.3%. The V call is TRBV6-4, the J call TRBJ1-1, with D unresolved. Sequencing used CD4+ T cells from blood. The origin of this receptor is a human donor with classical Hodgkin lymphoma. This CDR3 is CASRVEGHTEAFF. In nucleotides, the CDR3 is TGTGCCAGCAGGGTCGAAGGGCACACTGAAGCTTTCTTT.